Included here is one T cell receptor (beta chain) sequence, with context. CDR3 length equals 20 residues. V was pared by 4 bases and J by 1 base, with 11 bases of the junction left unmatched. CDR1 KGHDR and CDR2 SFDVKD come from the germline V gene. The data were taken from a study of blood T cell repertoires in COVID-19. Study-wide context: T cells, B-cell-depleted T cells, or PBMCs provided the cDNA or gDNA that served as material.

As originally analysed: Reference gene primer amplification yielded estimated nucleated cell counts. This table comes from immunoSEQ multiplex PCR, and its TCRdb copy is limited to in-frame clones, with some not included. The V and J calls and the clone size are those of that table, but D and trimming were determined from the DNA. The sample contains fewer than 200,000 clones, more than 70% of which appear only once. The clonotype was recovered from a woman aged 50 to 60 in a cohort exposed to, infected with or recovered from COVID-19 (not recorded which). Sequencing used PBMCs or T cells enriched from blood (not recorded which). The chain recombines TRBV24-1 with TRBJ2-1, with 14 bases fitting TRBD2. The CDR3 sequence is CATSDPTGTSGGPSYNEQFF. In nucleotides, the CDR3 is TGTGCCACCAGTGACCCCACTGGGACTAGCGGGGGCCCTTCCTACAATGAGCAGTTCTTC.